These T cell receptor beta chains were read from a single sample in a study of human T cells and chemical hapten exposure. Each CDR3 protein is one row after TCRdb ran MiXCR on the RACE reads. The sample includes 190,000 or so distinct CDR3 sequences, approximately 29% of them seen just once. Here the sequenced sample was whole blood, taken in connection with sensitization to the hapten diphenylcyclopropenone (DPC). The receptors here all came from a woman aged 25 to 39 with alopecia areata. Some clones in this sample may be carry-over from other donors' samples. The conserved cysteine and the conserved F or W are not part of the CDR3 here. The order of the fields is CDR3 length, J gene, V gene, CDR3 protein.

12	TRBJ1-3	TRBV6-6	ASSRRLSGNTIY
14	TRBJ2-5	TRBV5-5	ASSLVSQVEGETQY
15	TRBJ2-1	TRBV28	ASSPDRGTSGYNEQF
12	TRBJ1-1	TRBV29-1	SVVQTSMNTEAF
11	TRBJ1-2	TRBV29-1	SVGVTGEYGYT
12	TRBJ1-6	TRBV30	AWGIPGQGSSLH
12	TRBJ1-5	TRBV27	ASSSTNSNQPQH
12	TRBJ1-2	TRBV9	ASSFTGTGDGYT
13	TRBJ1-2	TRBV7-2	ASSRAGMGDYGYT
12	TRBJ1-6	TRBV3-1	ASSQVGGNSPLH
11	TRBJ2-4	TRBV29-1	SVLDKGKNIQY
11	TRBJ2-2	TRBV4-3	ASSQVTSGELF
12	TRBJ2-1	TRBV29-1	SVAPGQGGNEQF
11	TRBJ1-5	TRBV12-3/TRBV12-4	ASSLDLNQPQH
12	TRBJ2-7	TRBV9	ASSVADRAYEQY
13	TRBJ1-5	TRBV6-6	ASSPGTGGYQPQH
10	TRBJ1-2	TRBV20-1	SAGQEIYGYT
13	TRBJ2-3	TRBV7-9	ASSLSSGFTDTQY
11	TRBJ1-5	TRBV5-1	ASSPTGNQPQH
9	TRBJ1-2	TRBV29-1	SVEDMYGYT